This passage covers 15 T cell receptor beta chains from one sample sequenced in a study of T-cell memory formation after mild COVID-19. TCRdb passed the 5' RACE reads through MiXCR, listing each CDR3 protein once. This table holds just over 400,000 distinct CDR3 sequences, 23% found once. Input material: PBMCs or a T cell subset sorted from them (not recorded which). All receptors come from an adult woman who had mild COVID-19 (a few samples of this study predate the infection). Cell type and time point are not known.

This clonotype was counted a few times. V gene TRBV5-1 combines with J gene TRBJ2-1, with no clear D. Trimming stripped 4 bases from V and 0 bases from J, with 11 bases between. The CDR3 spans 15 residues. Germline V CDR1 and CDR2: SGHRS, YFSETQ. CDR3 in amino acids: CASSRPASSYNEQFF. As DNA, the CDR3 is TGCGCCAGCAGCCGCCCGGCTAGCTCCTACAATGAGCAGTTCTTC.

This clonotype was detected only a few times. V gene TRBV5-5 combines with J gene TRBJ2-5, with D perhaps TRBD1 (5 bases). Between the trimmed V and J ends, which lost 5 bases and 6 bases, there was a span of 14 bases. The germline CDR1 and CDR2 sequences are SGHKS and YYEKEE (reference sequence). The CDR3 has 13 residues. This chain's CDR3 is CASRTVGQKTQYF. In DNA, the CDR3 is TGTGCCAGCAGGACAGTGGGTCAAAAGACCCAGTACTTC.

There are a few counts of this clonotype. The rearrangement uses TRBV5-1 and TRBJ2-1; D is unclear. CDR3 length: 14 residues. Germline CDR1 SGHRS, CDR2 YFSETQ. Trimming removed 0 bases from V and 3 bases from J, with 7 bases in between. CDR3 residues: CASSLGTDYNEQFF. The CDR3 DNA reads TGCGCCAGCAGCTTGGGGACGGACTACAATGAGCAGTTCTTC.

This rearrangement joins TRBV4-3 to TRBJ2-5, with 14 bases that match TRBD2. Germline V gene sequence: CDR1 LGHNA, CDR2 YSLEER. The CDR3 is made up of 16 amino acids. J gave up 4 bases and V 0 bases, and 1 base lay outside the gene matches. CDR3 loop: CASSQDGTSGRETQYF. In nucleotides, the CDR3 is TGCGCCAGCAGCCAAGACGGGACTAGCGGGAGAGAGACCCAGTACTTC.

The chain combines TRBV11-2 with TRBJ2-2, with 10 bases aligning to TRBD1. From germline, CDR1 is SGHAT and CDR2 FQNNGV. Germline trimming cut 5 bases from V and 4 bases from J; bases unmatched to any gene: 7. This CDR3 is built from 16 residues. DNA for the CDR3: TGTGCCAGCAGCACAAGGGACAGGGGTCCCACCGGGGAGCTGTTTTTT. Its translation is CASSTRDRGPTGELFF.

This clonotype came up a few times. The V and J genes are TRBV9 and TRBJ2-3, with 10 bases that match TRBD2. The CDR3 consists of 17 residues. After removal of 2 bases from V and 1 base from J, the junction contained 7 bases not matched to a gene. Germline V gene lookup returns CDR1 SGDLS and CDR2 YYNGEE. The CDR3 loop is CASSVSPSGGRTDTQYF. The CDR3 DNA reads TGTGCCAGCAGCGTGTCCCCTAGCGGGGGCCGCACAGATACGCAGTATTTT.

The chain uses TRBV5-5 and TRBJ1-1; D not resolved. CDR1 is SGHKS and CDR2 is YYEKEE in the germline V gene (reference sequence). V was clipped by 4 bases and J by 0 bases, with 4 bases between them. The CDR3 runs 12 residues. The CDR3 loop reads CASSGVNTEAFF. The CDR3 DNA reads as TGTGCCAGCAGCGGCGTGAACACTGAAGCTTTCTTT.

This clonotype was recorded a few times. V is TRBV12-3 or TRBV12-4 and J is TRBJ2-4; 10 bases line up with TRBD1. V lost 3 bases and J lost 1; bases outside the gene matches: 3. There are 16 residues in the CDR3. CDR3 DNA sequence: TGTGCCAGCAGTTTGACAGGGGGCAACGCCAAAAACATTCAGTACTTC. Protein: CASSLTGGNAKNIQYF.

This clonotype was recorded a few times. The chain links TRBV2 to TRBJ1-1, with D hard to call. The germline V gene encodes CDR1 SNHLY and CDR2 FYNNEI. This CDR3 has 16 amino acids. Trimming left V 1 base short and J 5 bases short, with 17 bases between. This chain's CDR3 is CASSEVQERPYTEAFF. In nucleotides, the CDR3 is TGTGCCAGCAGTGAAGTCCAGGAACGGCCTTATACTGAAGCTTTCTTT.

Only a few counts were recorded for this clonotype. The chain links TRBV20-1 to TRBJ1-6; a weak D match, TRBD1 (5 bases). The CDR3 has 18 amino acids. Trimming pared 2 bases from V and 0 bases from J, leaving 17 bases between. Germline loops: CDR1 DFQATT, CDR2 SNEGSKA (reference sequence). CDR3 bases: TGCAGTGCTAGAAAAGAGAGCCGGGGGGACTCCTATAATTCACCCCTCCACTTT. This gives the protein CSARKESRGDSYNSPLHF.

The chain is built from TRBV4-1 and TRBJ2-1, with TRBD1 as a possible D gene (6 bases). CDR3 length: 14 amino acids. Germline loops: CDR1 MGHRA, CDR2 YSYEKL. Trimming stripped 11 bases from V and 2 bases from J, with 16 bases between. CDR3 coding DNA: TGCGCCCGCCGCTGGGACAAAGCCTACAATGAGCAGTTCTTC. It is translated as CARRWDKAYNEQFF.

This sequence joins TRBV7-9 and TRBJ1-2; D gene uncertain. The V end was cut by 1 base, the J end by 2 bases, with 8 bases between. Germline values: CDR1 SEHNR, CDR2 FQNEAQ (reference sequence). The CDR3 totals 14 residues. CDR3 in DNA: TGTGCCAGCAGCTTAGATTTAAAAAACTATGGCTACACCTTC. Translation gives CASSLDLKNYGYTF.

This clonotype was recorded many times. J is TRBJ2-5 and V is TRBV5-1; D remains ambiguous. V was trimmed by 3 bases and J by 1 base, leaving 16 bases between them. This CDR3 region has 16 residues. Germline CDR1 is SGHRS and CDR2 is YFSETQ. In DNA, the CDR3 is TGCGCCAGCAGCTCCGATCGGGTATGGTTCCAAGAGACCCAGTACTTC. Translated: CASSSDRVWFQETQYF. The variable domain in full, completed from reference TRBV5-1 and TRBJ2-5, reads KAGVTQTPRYLIKTRGQQVTLSCSPISGHRSVSWYQQTPGQGLQFLFEYFSETQRNKGNFPGRFSGRQFSNSRSEMNVSTLELGDSALYLCASSSDRVWFQETQYFGPGTRLLVL.

The J gene is TRBJ2-1, the V gene TRBV27, with 12 positions matching TRBD2. The V and J ends lost 2 bases and 6 bases, in that order; junction bases with no gene match: 17. CDR1 is MNHEY and CDR2 is SMNVEV in the germline V gene (reference sequence). The CDR3 extends over 20 amino acids. The CDR3 DNA follows: TGTGCCAGCAGTTTACTACCAGCCCGCCTAGCGGGAGGGCGGGGCAATGAGCAGTTCTTC. The encoded protein is CASSLLPARLAGGRGNEQFF.

V usage is TRBV4-3 and J usage is TRBJ1-2; D possibly corresponds to TRBD1 (6 bases). Trimming took off 4 bases at V and 6 bases at J, with 18 bases between the two ends. This CDR3 spans 15 amino acids. The germline V gene encodes CDR1 LGHNA and CDR2 YSLEER. In DNA, the CDR3 is TGCGCCAGCAGCCGAATGGGTACAGGGCGGGATGGCTACACCTTC. Encoded protein: CASSRMGTGRDGYTF.